Following are 18 T cell receptor beta chains from one sample sequenced in a study of blood T cell repertoires in COVID-19 (TCRdb year 2020). The protocol used for the library was the immunoSEQ multiplex PCR assay. Drawn from immuneACCESS, this table holds only the in-frame rearrangements with V and J called that TCRdb kept. Clones are partly lost; checked studies trace under half to an unresolved V gene and leave the rest unexplained. The sample contains 300,000 or so clones, over 85% of them found a single time. Jointly, the top ten make up 2.5% to 3% of the sample. The sequencing input was PBMCs or T cells enriched from blood (not recorded which). The receptor source for this set is a woman in her fifties or sixties who had been exposed to COVID-19.

The CDR3 loop reads CASSPAGTGNPGGYF. CDR3 nucleotide sequence: TGTGCCAGCAGCCCAGCCGGGACAGGTAACCCTGGTGGGTACTTC. The V gene is TRBV7-9, the J gene TRBJ2-7, with 8 nucleotides matching TRBD1. The germline gives CDR1 SEHNR, CDR2 FQNEAQ (reference sequence). The CDR3 runs 15 residues. V lost 5 bases and J lost 12; bases outside the gene matches: 18. The entire variable domain, with the rest obtained from reference TRBV7-9 and TRBJ2-7, is as follows: DTGVSQNPRHKITKRGQNVTFRCDPISEHNRLYWYRQTLGQGPEFLTYFQNEAQLEKSRLLSDRFSAERPKGSFSTLEIQRTEQGDSAMYLCASSPAGTGNPGGYFGPGTRLTVT.

The chain is built from TRBV5-1 and TRBJ2-5; D may be TRBD1 (5 bases). V lost 3 bases, J lost 1 base, and 16 bases lay in between. There are 16 residues in the CDR3. The germline V gene has CDR1 SGHRS and CDR2 YFSETQ. The CDR3 loop reads CASSSLSLTAQETQYF. The CDR3 region has the DNA TGCGCCAGCAGCTCCCTCTCCTTGACAGCCCAAGAGACCCAGTACTTC.

This chain links TRBV2 with TRBJ2-7; possibly TRBD2 for D (6 bases). The germline V and J ends were trimmed by 1 base and 3 bases, with 16 bases remaining between them. CDR1 is SNHLY, CDR2 FYNNEI, per germline. The CDR3 spans 16 residues. The CDR3 reads CASSEVVGGKIYEQYF. CDR3 DNA sequence: TGTGCCAGCAGTGAAGTGGTGGGGGGTAAGATCTACGAGCAGTACTTC.

The chain carries TRBV10-3 and TRBJ2-7; 10 positions agree with TRBD1. The germline gives CDR1 ENHRY, CDR2 SYGVKD. The V gene end was trimmed by 7 bases and the J gene end by 7 bases; junction bases not matched to a gene: 10. This CDR3 contains 14 residues. The CDR3: CAIKGQGEVYEQYF. DNA for the CDR3: TGTGCCATCAAAGGACAGGGGGAGGTGTATGAGCAGTACTTC.

V gene TRBV3-1 (or the pseudogene TRBV3-2) combines with J gene TRBJ2-1; 12 nucleotides align to TRBD2. The CDR3 loop spans 16 amino acids. Trimming at V came to 6 bases and at J to 10 bases, leaving 13 bases not matched to a gene. Germline V gene lookup returns CDR1 LGHDT and CDR2 YNNKEL (reference sequence). The CDR3, as DNA: TGTGCCAGCAGGACTTCGACTAGCGGGGGTTCCAGCGAGCAGTTCTTC. Translated: CASRTSTSGGSSEQFF.

This chain links TRBV30 with TRBJ2-2; TRBD1 is a possible D gene (6 bases). Trimming took off 2 bases at V and 5 bases at J, with 9 bases between the two ends. Germline loops: CDR1 GTSNPN, CDR2 SVGIG (reference sequence). This CDR3 spans 13 amino acids. The CDR3 region is CAWSKQGTGELFF. DNA for the CDR3: TGTGCCTGGAGTAAGCAGGGGACCGGGGAGCTGTTTTTT.

The chain recombines TRBV4-1 with TRBJ1-1, with D hard to call. Germline CDR1 reads MGHRA; CDR2 reads YSYEKL. V shed 2 bases and J shed 5 bases, with 9 bases lying between them. The CDR3 is 13 amino acids. The DNA of the CDR3 is TGCGCCAGCAGCCAATTGCGGGGTACTGAAGCTTTCTTT. Amino acids: CASSQLRGTEAFF.

The CDR3 reads CASDRQGTGYTF. The CDR3 region has the DNA TGTGCCAGTGACCGACAGGGTACGGGCTACACCTTC. The chain uses TRBV5-8 and TRBJ1-2; 7 bases line up with TRBD1. This CDR3 has 12 amino acids. Trimming took 8 bases from V and 8 from J; bases not matched to a gene: 9. Germline V gives CDR1 SGHTS, CDR2 YDEGEE.

The chain joins TRBV15 to TRBJ2-1; 9 bases map to TRBD2. V shed 7 bases and J 5 bases; nucleotides not matched to a gene: 12. CDR3 size: 16 residues. CDR1 LNHNV and CDR2 YYDKDF come from the germline V gene (reference sequence). The CDR3 DNA reads as TGTGCCACCATGCCGAGCGGGGGGTCGGGCAACAATGAGCAGTTCTTC. This sequence encodes CATMPSGGSGNNEQFF.

CDR3 residues: CASSLVPARANEKLFF. As DNA, the CDR3 is TGTGCCAGCAGTTTAGTTCCTGCCCGGGCTAATGAAAAACTGTTTTTT. The rearrangement links TRBV28 to TRBJ1-4; D is uncertain. This CDR3 region has 16 residues. Germline values: CDR1 MDHEN, CDR2 SYDVKM. V lost 2 bases and J 3 bases, leaving 13 bases between the germline ends.

The genes are TRBV5-5 and TRBJ1-2; 7 nucleotides align to TRBD1. The germline V gene encodes CDR1 SGHKS and CDR2 YYEKEE (reference sequence). J gave up 2 bases and V 4 bases, and 8 bases lay outside the gene matches. The CDR3 covers 15 residues. The CDR3 region has the DNA TGTGCCAGCAGCCTCAGCACGGGACAGAACTATGGCTACACCTTC. This translates into CASSLSTGQNYGYTF.

J is TRBJ2-2 and V is TRBV29-1, with 8 bases fitting TRBD2. The CDR3 has 16 residues. CDR1 is SQVTM and CDR2 is ANQGSEA in the germline V gene. CDR3 in DNA: TGCAGTGCCCGGGGGGGGGCGCCCATAGGCACCGGGGAGCTGTTTTTT. This sequence encodes CSARGGAPIGTGELFF.

The V call is TRBV19, the J call TRBJ2-2, with 7 bases identical to TRBD1. Germline V gene sequence: CDR1 LNHDA, CDR2 SQIVND (reference sequence). The CDR3 runs to 16 residues. V lost 5 bases and J lost 0; bases outside the gene matches: 6. The CDR3 reads CASSPDRVTNTGELFF. As DNA, the CDR3 is TGTGCCAGTAGTCCCGACAGGGTAACGAACACCGGGGAGCTGTTTTTT.

The V and J genes are TRBV19 and TRBJ2-2; no firm D call. The CDR3 extends over 13 amino acids. Germline CDR1 LNHDA, CDR2 SQIVND (reference sequence). V lost 4 bases, J lost 3 bases, and 6 bases lay in between. This chain's CDR3 is CASSKYDTGELFF. DNA of the CDR3: TGTGCCAGTAGTAAATATGACACCGGGGAGCTGTTTTTT.

The chain carries TRBV19 and TRBJ1-2, with D possibly matching TRBD1 (5 bases). The CDR3 consists of 15 residues. Germline loops: CDR1 LNHDA, CDR2 SQIVND (reference sequence). V was shortened by 3 bases and J by 4 bases, with 15 bases between the two germline ends. CDR3: CASSITLGLPYGYTF. CDR3 nucleotides: TGTGCCAGTAGTATCACGTTGGGACTTCCCTATGGCTACACCTTC.

The chain recombines TRBV5-5 with TRBJ2-7; 7 bases are a match to TRBD1. Trimming took 4 bases from V and 2 from J; bases not matched to a gene: 3. CDR3 length: 13 amino acids. The germline gives CDR1 SGHKS, CDR2 YYEKEE (reference sequence). The CDR3 coding sequence is TGTGCCAGCAGCCCCGGGACAGCCTACGAGCAGTACTTC. Translation gives CASSPGTAYEQYF.

This chain joins TRBV5-1 and TRBJ2-7; D is possibly TRBD1 (5 bases). The CDR3 sequence is 13 residues long. V was trimmed by 0 bases and J by 3 bases, leaving 7 bases between them. Looked up from germline, CDR1 is SGHRS and CDR2 is YFSETQ. The CDR3 spells CASSLVQDYEQYF. In nucleotides, the CDR3 is TGCGCCAGCAGCTTGGTACAGGACTACGAGCAGTACTTC.

The V call is TRBV2, the J call TRBJ2-1, with 9 bases fitting TRBD1. Trimming at V came to 5 bases and at J to 0 bases, leaving 2 bases not matched to a gene. The CDR3 runs 15 residues. Per the germline V gene, CDR1 is SNHLY and CDR2 is FYNNEI. CDR3 loop: CASSQTGGSYNEQFF. CDR3 nucleotides: TGTGCCAGCAGTCAGACAGGGGGCTCCTACAATGAGCAGTTCTTC.